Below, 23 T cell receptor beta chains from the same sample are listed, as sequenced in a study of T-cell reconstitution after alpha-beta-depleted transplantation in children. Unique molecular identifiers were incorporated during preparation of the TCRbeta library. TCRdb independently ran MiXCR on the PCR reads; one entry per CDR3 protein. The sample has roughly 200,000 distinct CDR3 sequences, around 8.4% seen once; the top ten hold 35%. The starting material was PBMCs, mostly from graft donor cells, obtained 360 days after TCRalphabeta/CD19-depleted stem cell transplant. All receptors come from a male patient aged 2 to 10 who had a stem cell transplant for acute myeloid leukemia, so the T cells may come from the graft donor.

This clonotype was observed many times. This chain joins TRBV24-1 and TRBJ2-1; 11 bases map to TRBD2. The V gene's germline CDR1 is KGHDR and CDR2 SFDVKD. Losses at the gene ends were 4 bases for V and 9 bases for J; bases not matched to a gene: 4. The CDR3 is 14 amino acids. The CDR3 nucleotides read TGTGCCACCAGTGAGAGTAGCGGGAGGGTTGAGCAGTTCTTC. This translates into CATSESSGRVEQFF.

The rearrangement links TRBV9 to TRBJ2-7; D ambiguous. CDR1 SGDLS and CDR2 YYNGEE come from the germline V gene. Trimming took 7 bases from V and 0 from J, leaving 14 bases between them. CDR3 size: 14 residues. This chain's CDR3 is CASPLAWCSYEQYV. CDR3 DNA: TGTGCCAGCCCCCTGGCGTGGTGCTCCTACGAGCAGTACGTC.

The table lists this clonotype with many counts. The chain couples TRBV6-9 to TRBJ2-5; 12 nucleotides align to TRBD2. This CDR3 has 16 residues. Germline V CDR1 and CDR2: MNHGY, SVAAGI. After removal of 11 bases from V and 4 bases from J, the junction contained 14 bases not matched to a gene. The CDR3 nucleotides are TGTGCCGAGAAAGCCCAGGCTAGCGGGAGGGGAGAGACCCAGTACTTC. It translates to CAEKAQASGRGETQYF.

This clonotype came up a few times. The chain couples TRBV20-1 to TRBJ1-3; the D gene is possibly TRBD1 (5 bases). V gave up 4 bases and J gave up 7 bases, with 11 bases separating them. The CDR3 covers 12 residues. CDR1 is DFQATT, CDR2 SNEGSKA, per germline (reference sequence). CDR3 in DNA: TGCAGTGCTAACGTGGGACCGAACACCATATATTTT. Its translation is CSANVGPNTIYF.

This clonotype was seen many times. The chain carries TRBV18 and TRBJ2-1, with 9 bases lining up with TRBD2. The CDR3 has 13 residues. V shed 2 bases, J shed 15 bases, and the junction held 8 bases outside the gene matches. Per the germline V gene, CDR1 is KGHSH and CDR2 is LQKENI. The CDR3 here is CASSPEITSGWFF. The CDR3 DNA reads TGTGCCAGCTCACCAGAAATCACTAGCGGGTGGTTCTTC.

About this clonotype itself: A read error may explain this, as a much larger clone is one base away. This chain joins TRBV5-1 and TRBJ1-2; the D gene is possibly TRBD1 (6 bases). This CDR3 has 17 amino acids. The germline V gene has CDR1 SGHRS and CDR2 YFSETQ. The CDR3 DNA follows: TGCGCCAGCGGCTTGGAAGGGGGGCCAGGTCAGCTATGGGGCTACACCTTC. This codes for CASGLEGGPGQLWGYTF.

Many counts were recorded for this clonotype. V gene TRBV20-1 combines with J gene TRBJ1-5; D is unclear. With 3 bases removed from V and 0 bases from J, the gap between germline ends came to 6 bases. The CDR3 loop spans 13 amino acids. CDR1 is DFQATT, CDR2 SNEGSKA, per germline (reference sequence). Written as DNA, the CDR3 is TGCAGTGCTAGGGACGTTAGCAATCAGCCCCAGCATTTT. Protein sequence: CSARDVSNQPQHF.

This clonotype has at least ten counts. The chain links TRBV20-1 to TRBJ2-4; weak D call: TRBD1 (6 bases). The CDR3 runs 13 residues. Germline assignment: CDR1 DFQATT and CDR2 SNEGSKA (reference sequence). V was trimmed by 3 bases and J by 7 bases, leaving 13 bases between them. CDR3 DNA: TGCAGTGCTAGTTCCTCAGGGGTGAACATTCAGTACTTC. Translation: CSASSSGVNIQYF.

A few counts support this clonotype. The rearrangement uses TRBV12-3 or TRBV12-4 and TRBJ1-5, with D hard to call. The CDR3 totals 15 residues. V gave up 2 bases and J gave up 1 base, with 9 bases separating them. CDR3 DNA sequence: TGTGCCAGCAGTTTACGTGGGGTAAGCAATCAGCCCCAGCATTTT. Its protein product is CASSLRGVSNQPQHF.

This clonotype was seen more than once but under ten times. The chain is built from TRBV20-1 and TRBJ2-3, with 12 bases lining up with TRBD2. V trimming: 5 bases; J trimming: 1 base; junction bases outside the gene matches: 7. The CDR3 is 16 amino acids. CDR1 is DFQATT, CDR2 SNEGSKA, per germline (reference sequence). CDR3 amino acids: CSAATLAGGGTDTQYF. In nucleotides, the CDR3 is TGCAGTGCTGCCACCCTAGCGGGGGGGGGCACAGATACGCAGTATTTT.

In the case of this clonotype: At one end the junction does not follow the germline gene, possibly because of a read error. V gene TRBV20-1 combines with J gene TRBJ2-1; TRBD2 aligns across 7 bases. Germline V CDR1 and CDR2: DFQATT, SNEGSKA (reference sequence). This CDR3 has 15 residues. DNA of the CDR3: TGCAGTGCTCACTCCTACCCGGGACTATCCAATGAGCGGTTCTTC. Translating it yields CSAHSYPGLSNERFF.

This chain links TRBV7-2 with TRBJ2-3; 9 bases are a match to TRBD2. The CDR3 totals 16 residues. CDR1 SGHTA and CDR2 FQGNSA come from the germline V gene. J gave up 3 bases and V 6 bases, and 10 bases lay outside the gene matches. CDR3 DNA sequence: TGTGCCAGCAGACCGACTAGACTAGCGGTTACAGATACGCAGTATTTT. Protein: CASRPTRLAVTDTQYF.

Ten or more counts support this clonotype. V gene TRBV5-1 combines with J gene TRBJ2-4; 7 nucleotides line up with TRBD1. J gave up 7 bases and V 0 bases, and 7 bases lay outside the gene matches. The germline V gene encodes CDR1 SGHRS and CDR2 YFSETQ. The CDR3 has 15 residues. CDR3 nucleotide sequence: TGCGCCAGCAGCTTGGGCCCGGGACAGAGGAACATTCAGTACTTC. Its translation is CASSLGPGQRNIQYF.

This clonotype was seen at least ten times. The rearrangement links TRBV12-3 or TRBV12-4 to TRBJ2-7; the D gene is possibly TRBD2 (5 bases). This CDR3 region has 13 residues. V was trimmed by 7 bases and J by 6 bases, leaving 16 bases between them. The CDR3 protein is CASTWFEGGEQYF. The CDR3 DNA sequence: TGTGCCAGCACCTGGTTTGAGGGCGGCGAGCAGTACTTC.

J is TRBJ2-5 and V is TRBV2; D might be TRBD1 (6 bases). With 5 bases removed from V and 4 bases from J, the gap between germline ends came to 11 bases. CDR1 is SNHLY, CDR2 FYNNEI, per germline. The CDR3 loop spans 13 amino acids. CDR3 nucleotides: TGTGCCAGCAGTCTCGACAGGAGAGAGACCCAGTACTTC. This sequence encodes CASSLDRRETQYF.

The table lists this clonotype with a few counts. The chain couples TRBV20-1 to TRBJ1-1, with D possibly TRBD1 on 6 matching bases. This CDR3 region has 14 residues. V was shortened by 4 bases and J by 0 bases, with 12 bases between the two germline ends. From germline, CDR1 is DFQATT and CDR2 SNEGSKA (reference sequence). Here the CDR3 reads CSAKKGGMNTEAFF. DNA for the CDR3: TGCAGTGCTAAGAAGGGGGGGATGAACACTGAAGCTTTCTTT.

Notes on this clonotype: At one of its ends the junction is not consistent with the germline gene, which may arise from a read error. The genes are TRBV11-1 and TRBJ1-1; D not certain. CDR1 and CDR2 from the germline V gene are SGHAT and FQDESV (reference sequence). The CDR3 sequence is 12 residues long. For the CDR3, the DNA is TGTGCCAGCAGCCTCGGGGTGACTGAATCTTTCTTT. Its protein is CASSLGVTESFF.

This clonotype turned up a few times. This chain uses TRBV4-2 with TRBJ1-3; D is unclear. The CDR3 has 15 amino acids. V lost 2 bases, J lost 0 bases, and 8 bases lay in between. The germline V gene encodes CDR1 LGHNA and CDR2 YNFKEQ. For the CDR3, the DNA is TGTGCCAGCAGCCAACCACCTCCCTCTGGAAACACCATATATTTT. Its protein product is CASSQPPPSGNTIYF.

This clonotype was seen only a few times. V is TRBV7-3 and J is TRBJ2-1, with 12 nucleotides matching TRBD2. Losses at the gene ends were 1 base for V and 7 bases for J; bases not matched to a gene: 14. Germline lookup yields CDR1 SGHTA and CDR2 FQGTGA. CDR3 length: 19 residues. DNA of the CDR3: TGTGCCAGCAGCTTAATGGACAGGGGCGGACTAGCGGGAAAAAATGAGCAGTTCTTC. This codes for CASSLMDRGGLAGKNEQFF.

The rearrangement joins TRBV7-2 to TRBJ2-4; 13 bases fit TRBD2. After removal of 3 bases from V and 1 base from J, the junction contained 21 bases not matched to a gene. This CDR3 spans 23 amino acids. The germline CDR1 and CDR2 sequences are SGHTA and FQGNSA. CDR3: CASSFWATGTSGNRRLAKNIQYF. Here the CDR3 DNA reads TGTGCCAGCAGCTTTTGGGCCACCGGGACTAGCGGGAATAGAAGGTTGGCCAAAAACATTCAGTACTTC.

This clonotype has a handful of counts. The CDR3, as DNA: TGTGCCAGTGGACCCTCTGGCAATCAGCCCCAGCATTTT. Its translation is CASGPSGNQPQHF. The rearrangement uses TRBV25-1 and TRBJ1-5; D is uncertain. V lost 9 bases and J lost 2, with 11 bases in between. This CDR3 comprises 13 residues. In germline, CDR1 is MGHDK, CDR2 SYGVNS.

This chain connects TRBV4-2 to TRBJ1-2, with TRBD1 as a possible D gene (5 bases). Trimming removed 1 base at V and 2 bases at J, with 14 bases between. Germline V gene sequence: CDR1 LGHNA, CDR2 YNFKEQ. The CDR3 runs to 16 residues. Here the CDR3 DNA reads TGTGCCAGCAGCCAAGGGGACCGGGACGGAAACTATGGCTACACCTTC. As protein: CASSQGDRDGNYGYTF.

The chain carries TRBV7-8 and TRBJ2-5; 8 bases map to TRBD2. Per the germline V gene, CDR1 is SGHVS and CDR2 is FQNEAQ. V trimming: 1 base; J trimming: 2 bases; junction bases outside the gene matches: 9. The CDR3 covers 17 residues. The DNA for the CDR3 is TGTGCCAGCAGCTTAGGGGGTAGCGGGACCACACAAGAGACCCAGTACTTC. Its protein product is CASSLGGSGTTQETQYF.